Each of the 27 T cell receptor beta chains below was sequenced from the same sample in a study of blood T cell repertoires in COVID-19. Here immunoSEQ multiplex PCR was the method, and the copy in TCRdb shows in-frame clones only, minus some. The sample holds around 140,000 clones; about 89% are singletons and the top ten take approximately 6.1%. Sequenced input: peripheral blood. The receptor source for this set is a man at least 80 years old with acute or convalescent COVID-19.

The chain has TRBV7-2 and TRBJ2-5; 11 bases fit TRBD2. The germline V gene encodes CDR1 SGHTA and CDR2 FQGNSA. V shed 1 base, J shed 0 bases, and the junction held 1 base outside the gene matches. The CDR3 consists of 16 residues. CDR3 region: CASSLVAGGYQETQYF. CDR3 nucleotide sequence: TGTGCCAGCAGCTTAGTAGCGGGGGGGTACCAAGAGACCCAGTACTTC.

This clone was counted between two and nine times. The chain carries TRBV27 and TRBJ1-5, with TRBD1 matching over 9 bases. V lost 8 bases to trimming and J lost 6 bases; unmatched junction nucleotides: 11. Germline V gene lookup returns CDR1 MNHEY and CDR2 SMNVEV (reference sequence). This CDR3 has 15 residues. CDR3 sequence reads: CASAGTGQFGQPQHF. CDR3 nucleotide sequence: TGTGCCAGCGCGGGGACAGGGCAGTTTGGTCAGCCCCAGCATTTT.

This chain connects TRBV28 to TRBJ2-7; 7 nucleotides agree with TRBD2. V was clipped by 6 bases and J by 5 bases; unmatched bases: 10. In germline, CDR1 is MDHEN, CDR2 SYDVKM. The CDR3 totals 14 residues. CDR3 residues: CASSPSGTSDEQYF. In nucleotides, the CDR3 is TGTGCCAGCAGCCCGAGCGGGACTTCCGACGAGCAGTACTTC.

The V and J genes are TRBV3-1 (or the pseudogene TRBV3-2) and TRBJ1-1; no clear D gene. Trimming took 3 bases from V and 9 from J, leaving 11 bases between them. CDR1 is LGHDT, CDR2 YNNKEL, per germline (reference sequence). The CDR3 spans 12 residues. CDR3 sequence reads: CASSQPGKKAFF. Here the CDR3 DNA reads TGTGCCAGCAGCCAGCCCGGGAAGAAAGCTTTCTTT.

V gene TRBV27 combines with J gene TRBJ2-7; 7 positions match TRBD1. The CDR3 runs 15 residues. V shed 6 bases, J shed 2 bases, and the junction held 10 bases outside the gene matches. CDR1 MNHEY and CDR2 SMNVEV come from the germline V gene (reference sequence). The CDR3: CASSPRGQPTYEQYF. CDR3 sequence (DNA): TGTGCCAGCAGCCCGAGGGGACAGCCGACCTACGAGCAGTACTTC.

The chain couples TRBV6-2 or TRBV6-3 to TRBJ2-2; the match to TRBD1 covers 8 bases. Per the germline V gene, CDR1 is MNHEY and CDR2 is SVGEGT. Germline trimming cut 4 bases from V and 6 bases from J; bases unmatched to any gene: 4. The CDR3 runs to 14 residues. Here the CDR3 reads CASSLYRGAGELFF. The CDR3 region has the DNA TGTGCCAGCAGTTTGTACAGGGGGGCCGGGGAGCTGTTTTTT.

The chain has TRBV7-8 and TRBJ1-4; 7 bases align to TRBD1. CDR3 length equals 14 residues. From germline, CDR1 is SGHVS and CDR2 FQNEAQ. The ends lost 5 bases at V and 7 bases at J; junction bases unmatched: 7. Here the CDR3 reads CASSPTGRGEKLFF. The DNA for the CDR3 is TGTGCCAGCAGCCCGACAGGGCGGGGTGAAAAACTGTTTTTT.

CDR3 in DNA: TGTGCCAGCAGCTTGCGGGCTAGCGGGCACCTTTCCTACAATGAGCAGTTCTTC. It yields the protein CASSLRASGHLSYNEQFF. The rearrangement joins TRBV5-6 to TRBJ2-1, with 8 bases identical to TRBD2. Germline CDR1 SGHDT, CDR2 YYEEEE. This CDR3 region has 18 residues. V lost 1 base to trimming and J lost 1 base; unmatched junction nucleotides: 10.

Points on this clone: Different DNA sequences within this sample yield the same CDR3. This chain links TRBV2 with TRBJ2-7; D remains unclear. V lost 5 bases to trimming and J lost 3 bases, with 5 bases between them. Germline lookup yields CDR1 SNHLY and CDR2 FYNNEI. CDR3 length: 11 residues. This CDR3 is CASSLYYEQYF. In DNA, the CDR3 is TGTGCCAGCAGTCTCTACTACGAGCAGTACTTC.

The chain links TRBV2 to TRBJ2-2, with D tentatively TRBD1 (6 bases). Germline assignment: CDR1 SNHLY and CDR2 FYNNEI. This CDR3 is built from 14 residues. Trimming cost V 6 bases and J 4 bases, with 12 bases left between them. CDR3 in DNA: TGTGCCAGCAGCTCGGACAGCATCACCGGGGAGCTGTTTTTT. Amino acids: CASSSDSITGELFF.

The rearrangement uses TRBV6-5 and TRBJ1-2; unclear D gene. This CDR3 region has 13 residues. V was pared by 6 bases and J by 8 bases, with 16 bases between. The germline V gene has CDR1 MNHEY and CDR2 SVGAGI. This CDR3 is CASRLTGLGGYTF. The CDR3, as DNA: TGTGCCAGCAGGCTGACGGGGTTAGGCGGCTACACCTTC.

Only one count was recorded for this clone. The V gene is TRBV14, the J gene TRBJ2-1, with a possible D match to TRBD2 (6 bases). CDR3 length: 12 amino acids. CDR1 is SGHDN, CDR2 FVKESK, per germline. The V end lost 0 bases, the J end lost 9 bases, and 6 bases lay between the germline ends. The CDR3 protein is CASSQDSGEQFF. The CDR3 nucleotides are TGTGCCAGCAGCCAAGATAGCGGTGAGCAGTTCTTC.

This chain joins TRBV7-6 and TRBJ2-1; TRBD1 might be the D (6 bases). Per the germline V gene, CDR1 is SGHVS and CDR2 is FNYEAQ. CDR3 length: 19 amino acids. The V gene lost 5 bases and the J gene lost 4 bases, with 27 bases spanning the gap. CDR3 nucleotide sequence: TGTGCCAGCAGCCAGCGAGGCGTGGGGGCCAGTACTGTGTACAATGAGCAGTTCTTC. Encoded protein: CASSQRGVGASTVYNEQFF.

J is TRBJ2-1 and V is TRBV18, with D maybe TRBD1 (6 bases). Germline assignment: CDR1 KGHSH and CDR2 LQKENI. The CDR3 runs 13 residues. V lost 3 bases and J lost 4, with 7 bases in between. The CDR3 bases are TGTGCCAGCTCACCCGGACAGTACAATGAGCAGTTCTTC. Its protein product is CASSPGQYNEQFF.

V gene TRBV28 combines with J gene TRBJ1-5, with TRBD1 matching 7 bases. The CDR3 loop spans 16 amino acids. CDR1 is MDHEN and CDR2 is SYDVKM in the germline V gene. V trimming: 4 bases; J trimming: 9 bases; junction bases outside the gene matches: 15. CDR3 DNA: TGTGCCAGCAGTTCCCGACATAGACAGGGCCAGGGGCCCCAGCATTTT. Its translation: CASSSRHRQGQGPQHF.

The CDR3 sequence is CATDREKTGRQPQHF. The DNA for the CDR3 is TGTGCCACTGATAGGGAGAAGACAGGGCGGCAGCCCCAGCATTTT. The chain is built from TRBV10-3 and TRBJ1-5; 7 bases align to TRBD1. The V and J ends lost 10 bases and 7 bases, in that order; junction bases with no gene match: 16. The CDR3 runs to 15 residues. Per the germline V gene, CDR1 is ENHRY and CDR2 is SYGVKD.

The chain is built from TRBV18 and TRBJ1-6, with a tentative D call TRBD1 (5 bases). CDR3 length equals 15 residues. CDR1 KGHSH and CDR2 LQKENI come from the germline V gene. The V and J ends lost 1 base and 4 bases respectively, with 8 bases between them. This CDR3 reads CASSPQQDYNSPLHF. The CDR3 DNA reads TGTGCCAGCTCACCACAACAGGATTATAATTCACCCCTCCACTTT.

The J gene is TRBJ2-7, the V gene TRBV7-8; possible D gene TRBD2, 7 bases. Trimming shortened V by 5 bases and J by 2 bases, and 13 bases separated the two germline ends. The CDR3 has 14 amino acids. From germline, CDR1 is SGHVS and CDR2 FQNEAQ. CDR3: CASSQRGRAYEQYF. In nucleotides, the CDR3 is TGTGCCAGCAGCCAGAGGGGGAGGGCCTACGAGCAGTACTTC. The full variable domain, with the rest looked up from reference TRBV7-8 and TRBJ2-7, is GAGVSQSPRYKVAKRGQDVALRCDPISGHVSLFWYQQALGQGPEFLTYFQNEAQLDKSGLPSDRFFAERPEGSVSTLKIQRTQQEDSAVYLCASSQRGRAYEQYFGPGTRLTVT.

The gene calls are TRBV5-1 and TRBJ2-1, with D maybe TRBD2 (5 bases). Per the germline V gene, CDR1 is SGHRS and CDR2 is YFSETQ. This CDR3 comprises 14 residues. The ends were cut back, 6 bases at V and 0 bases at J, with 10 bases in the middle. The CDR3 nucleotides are TGCGCCAGCACCCCTGGGAGCTCCTACAATGAGCAGTTCTTC. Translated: CASTPGSSYNEQFF.

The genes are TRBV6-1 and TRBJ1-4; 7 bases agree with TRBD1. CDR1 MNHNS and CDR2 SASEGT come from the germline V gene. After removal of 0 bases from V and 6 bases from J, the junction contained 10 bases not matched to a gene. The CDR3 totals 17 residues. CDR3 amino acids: CASSEANTGVFHEKLFF. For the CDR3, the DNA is TGTGCCAGCAGTGAAGCTAACACAGGGGTTTTCCATGAAAAACTGTTTTTT.

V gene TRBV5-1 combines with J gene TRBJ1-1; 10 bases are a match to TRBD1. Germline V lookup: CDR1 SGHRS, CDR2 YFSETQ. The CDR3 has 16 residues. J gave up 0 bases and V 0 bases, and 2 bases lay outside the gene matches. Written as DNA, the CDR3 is TGCGCCAGCAGCTTGGGGACAGGGGGTCTGAACACTGAAGCTTTCTTT. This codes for CASSLGTGGLNTEAFF. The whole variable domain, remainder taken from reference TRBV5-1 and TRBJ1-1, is KAGVTQTPRYLIKTRGQQVTLSCSPISGHRSVSWYQQTPGQGLQFLFEYFSETQRNKGNFPGRFSGRQFSNSRSEMNVSTLELGDSALYLCASSLGTGGLNTEAFFGQGTRLTVV.

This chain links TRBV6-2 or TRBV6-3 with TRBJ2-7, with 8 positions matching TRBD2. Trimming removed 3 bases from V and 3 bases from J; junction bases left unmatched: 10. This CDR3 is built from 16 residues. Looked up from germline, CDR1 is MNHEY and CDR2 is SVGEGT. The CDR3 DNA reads TGTGCCAGCAGTTATGTTGGGACTAGTCGCTTCTACGAGCAGTACTTC. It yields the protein CASSYVGTSRFYEQYF.

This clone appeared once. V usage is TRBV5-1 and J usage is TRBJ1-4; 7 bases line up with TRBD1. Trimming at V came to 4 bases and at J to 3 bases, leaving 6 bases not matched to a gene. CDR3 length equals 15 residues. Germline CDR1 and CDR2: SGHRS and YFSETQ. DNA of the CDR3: TGCGCCAGCAGCAGGACAGGCAAACCTAATGAAAAACTGTTTTTT. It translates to CASSRTGKPNEKLFF. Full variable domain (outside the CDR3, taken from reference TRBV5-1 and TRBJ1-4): KAGVTQTPRYLIKTRGQQVTLSCSPISGHRSVSWYQQTPGQGLQFLFEYFSETQRNKGNFPGRFSGRQFSNSRSEMNVSTLELGDSALYLCASSRTGKPNEKLFFGSGTQLSVL.

Written as DNA, the CDR3 is TGCGCCAGCAGCGCTGTCGGGACAGGGGCGGAAAAACTGTTTTTT. It translates to CASSAVGTGAEKLFF. The chain recombines TRBV5-1 with TRBJ1-4; 10 bases map to TRBD1. CDR3 size: 15 residues. V dropped 4 bases and J dropped 8; count of bases not matched to a gene: 8. Germline values: CDR1 SGHRS, CDR2 YFSETQ.

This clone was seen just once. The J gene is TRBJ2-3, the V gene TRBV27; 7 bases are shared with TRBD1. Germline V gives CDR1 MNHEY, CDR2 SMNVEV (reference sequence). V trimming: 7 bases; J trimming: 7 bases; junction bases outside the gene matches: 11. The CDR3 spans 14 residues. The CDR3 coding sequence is TGTGCCAGCATCGGAGACAGGGAGTTGCATACGCAGTATTTT. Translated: CASIGDRELHTQYF.

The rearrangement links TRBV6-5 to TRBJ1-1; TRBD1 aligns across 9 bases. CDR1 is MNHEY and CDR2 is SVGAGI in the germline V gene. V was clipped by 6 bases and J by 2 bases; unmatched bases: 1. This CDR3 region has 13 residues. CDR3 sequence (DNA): TGTGCCAGCAGAACAGGGGGCAACACTGAAGCTTTCTTT. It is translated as CASRTGGNTEAFF.

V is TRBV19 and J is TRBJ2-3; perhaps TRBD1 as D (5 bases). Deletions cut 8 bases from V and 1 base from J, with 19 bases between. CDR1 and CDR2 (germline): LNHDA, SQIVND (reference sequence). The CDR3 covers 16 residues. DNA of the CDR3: TGTGCCAGTTTTGGATGGGGCTCCGGCGGCACAGATACGCAGTATTTT. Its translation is CASFGWGSGGTDTQYF.